This T cell receptor beta chain came from a study of T-cell memory formation after mild COVID-19. Study as a whole: Most TCR clusters belonged to a single donor. Findings and limits, study-wide: Day 15 to 85 contracting clones showed balanced CD4/CD8; day 15 to 37 expanders favored CD4+.

About this clonotype itself: Antigen unknown.

The germline CDR1 and CDR2 sequences are KGHSH and LQKENI. The V gene end was trimmed by 6 bases and the J gene end by 2 bases; junction bases not matched to a gene: 11. CDR3 length: 16 amino acids. The TCR alpha and TCR beta cDNA libraries, bearing sample barcodes and UMIs, were generated by 5'RACE using constant-segment primers. TCRdb reprocessed the 5' RACE reads with MiXCR, giving one entry per CDR3 protein. In the table there are around 140,000 distinct CDR3 sequences, 5.5% to 7% of which are singletons. The chain carries TRBV18 and TRBJ2-5; 8 nucleotides match TRBD2. Sequencing was performed on PBMCs or a T cell subset sorted from them (not recorded which). The sequence came from an adult woman who had mild COVID-19 (a few samples of this study predate the infection). Cell type and time point are not known. Here the CDR3 reads CASSKNSGKIQETQYF. In DNA, the CDR3 is TGTGCCAGCTCCAAGAATAGCGGGAAGATACAAGAGACCCAGTACTTC.